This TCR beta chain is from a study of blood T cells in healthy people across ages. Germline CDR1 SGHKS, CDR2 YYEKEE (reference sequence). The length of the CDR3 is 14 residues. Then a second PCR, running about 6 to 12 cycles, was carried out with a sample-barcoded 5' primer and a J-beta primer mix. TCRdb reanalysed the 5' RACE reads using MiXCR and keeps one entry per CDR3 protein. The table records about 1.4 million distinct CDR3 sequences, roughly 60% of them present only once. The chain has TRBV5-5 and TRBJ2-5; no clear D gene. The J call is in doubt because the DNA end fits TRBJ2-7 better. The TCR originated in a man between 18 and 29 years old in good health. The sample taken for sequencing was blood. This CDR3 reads CASSPTDGTCEQYF. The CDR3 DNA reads TGTGCCAGCAGCCCCACCGACGGAACCTGCGAGCAGTACTTC.